These 20 T cell receptor beta chains came from one sample sequenced in a study of blood T cell repertoires in COVID-19. Profiled with immunoSEQ multiplex PCR; TCRdb holds only in-frame clones, not every one. This repertoire shows tens of thousands of clones, 90% found once; its top ten account for 8.3%. Material for sequencing was peripheral blood. The source of these receptors is a human donor with active COVID-19. The donor label of this sample is uncertain.

This chain joins TRBV27 and TRBJ2-1; no reliable D call. Between the trimmed V and J ends, which lost 3 bases and 6 bases, there was a span of 9 bases. Germline V gene lookup returns CDR1 MNHEY and CDR2 SMNVEV (reference sequence). The CDR3 length is 13 residues. CDR3 residues: CASSFWASNEQFF. DNA for the CDR3: TGTGCCAGCAGTTTCTGGGCAAGCAATGAGCAGTTCTTC.

This clone has just a few counts. The V gene is TRBV5-1, the J gene TRBJ1-2; 12 nucleotides line up with TRBD1. Germline trimming cut 0 bases from V and 10 bases from J; bases unmatched to any gene: 4. Germline CDR1 and CDR2: SGHRS and YFSETQ. This CDR3 has 14 amino acids. The CDR3 is CASSLGDRGRDYTF. The CDR3, as DNA: TGCGCCAGCAGCTTGGGGGACAGGGGGCGCGACTACACCTTC.

The chain carries TRBV13 and TRBJ1-1, with 9 positions matching TRBD1. CDR3 length: 14 amino acids. Germline V gene data show CDR1 as PRHDT and CDR2 as FYEKMQ (reference sequence). With 5 bases clipped from V and 1 base from J, the junction kept 2 bases outside the gene matches. DNA of the CDR3: TGTGCCAGCAGCGACAGGGGGTCGAACACTGAAGCTTTCTTT. It codes for CASSDRGSNTEAFF.

V is TRBV5-1 and J is TRBJ2-3, with 12 bases fitting TRBD2. There are 17 residues in the CDR3. CDR1 and CDR2 from the germline V gene are SGHRS and YFSETQ. Losses at the gene ends were 1 base for V and 3 bases for J; bases not matched to a gene: 6. For the CDR3, the DNA is TGCGCCAGCAGCTTGCTGGCTAGCGGGGGGGCAACAGATACGCAGTATTTT. Translation: CASSLLASGGATDTQYF.

V is TRBV5-1 and J is TRBJ2-2, with TRBD2 matching 10 bases. The length of the CDR3 is 16 residues. Germline V gives CDR1 SGHRS, CDR2 YFSETQ. Germline trimming cut 5 bases from V and 5 bases from J; bases unmatched to any gene: 9. CDR3 in DNA: TGCGCCAGCAGTCAAAGCGGGAGGGCGAGGACCGGGGAGCTGTTTTTT. Translating gives CASSQSGRARTGELFF.

The rearrangement joins TRBV28 to TRBJ2-7, with TRBD1 matching over 11 bases. Germline values: CDR1 MDHEN, CDR2 SYDVKM. V lost 6 bases and J lost 5; bases outside the gene matches: 9. This CDR3 spans 15 amino acids. As DNA, the CDR3 is TGTGCCAGCAGCACCGGGGGACAGGGGGATAACGAGCAGTACTTC. It codes for CASSTGGQGDNEQYF.

Details on this clone: Other DNA variants within this sample encode the same CDR3. This sequence joins TRBV6-2 or TRBV6-3 and TRBJ2-5; D uncertain. V lost 2 bases to trimming and J lost 2 bases, with 3 bases between them. CDR1 and CDR2 from the germline V gene are MNHEY and SVGEGT. The CDR3 is 12 amino acids. CDR3 amino acids: CASSYIQETQYF. CDR3 bases: TGTGCCAGCAGTTACATACAAGAGACCCAGTACTTC.

The chain couples TRBV14 to TRBJ1-2, with D perhaps TRBD1 (6 bases). The V end was cut by 1 base, the J end by 5 bases, with 8 bases between. This CDR3 has 13 amino acids. CDR1 SGHDN and CDR2 FVKESK come from the germline V gene. DNA for the CDR3: TGTGCCAGCAGCCAAGTACAGGGTTATGGCTACACCTTC. Its translation is CASSQVQGYGYTF.

The chain is built from TRBV28 and TRBJ2-3; D is perhaps TRBD1 (6 bases). Germline V lookup: CDR1 MDHEN, CDR2 SYDVKM. V was pared by 5 bases and J by 6 bases, with 12 bases between. The CDR3 has 13 residues. The CDR3: CASSPGHPDTQYF. CDR3 coding DNA: TGTGCCAGCAGTCCGGGACATCCGGATACGCAGTATTTT.

The chain is built from TRBV7-2 and TRBJ2-7, with TRBD1 matching 8 bases. This CDR3 comprises 13 residues. Per the germline V gene, CDR1 is SGHTA and CDR2 is FQGNSA. Unmatched junction bases numbered 3, after V lost 4 bases and J lost 4 bases. In nucleotides, the CDR3 is TGTGCCAGCAGCTCGGGACAGGTATACGAGCAGTACTTC. Translating gives CASSSGQVYEQYF.

The genes are TRBV28 and TRBJ2-7; 8 nucleotides match TRBD2. This CDR3 has 14 amino acids. The J segment lost 3 bases and the V segment lost 7 bases, leaving 8 bases of the junction unmatched. The germline gives CDR1 MDHEN, CDR2 SYDVKM. The CDR3 is CASTPSGSFYEQYF. The CDR3 DNA reads TGTGCCAGCACCCCAAGCGGGAGCTTCTACGAGCAGTACTTC.

CDR3: CASSSETGLDTEAFF. DNA for the CDR3: TGTGCCAGCAGTTCAGAAACAGGATTGGACACTGAAGCTTTCTTT. The chain carries TRBV2 and TRBJ1-1, with a weak D call TRBD1 (5 bases). CDR1 is SNHLY, CDR2 FYNNEI, per germline. CDR3 length equals 15 residues. Trimming took 5 bases from V and 3 from J, leaving 16 bases between them.

The chain links TRBV19 to TRBJ1-3; no clear D. Per the germline V gene, CDR1 is LNHDA and CDR2 is SQIVND (reference sequence). V was trimmed by 5 bases and J by 0 bases, leaving 8 bases between them. The CDR3 is made up of 14 amino acids. The CDR3 bases are TGTGCCAGTAGTCTGGGCCGCTCTGGAAACACCATATATTTT. Translation gives CASSLGRSGNTIYF.

This sequence joins TRBV28 and TRBJ1-2, with D possibly matching TRBD1 (5 bases). V lost 7 bases and J lost 5, with 17 bases in between. This CDR3 spans 14 amino acids. Germline values: CDR1 MDHEN, CDR2 SYDVKM. CDR3 DNA sequence: TGTGCCAGCACCCCCCAGGTGGGGCCTTATGGCTACACCTTC. This encodes CASTPQVGPYGYTF.

The V and J genes are TRBV7-2 and TRBJ1-1; D gene ambiguous. The CDR3 extends over 14 amino acids. V lost 5 bases and J 7 bases, leaving 17 bases between the germline ends. Germline V gene data show CDR1 as SGHTA and CDR2 as FQGNSA. CDR3 protein: CASSPPRTSGEAFF. The CDR3 DNA reads as TGTGCCAGCAGCCCCCCCCGGACTTCGGGTGAAGCTTTCTTT.

The chain joins TRBV4-1 to TRBJ2-1, with 7 bases lining up with TRBD2. This CDR3 has 15 amino acids. Germline CDR1 is MGHRA and CDR2 is YSYEKL. V lost 7 bases and J lost 5; bases outside the gene matches: 11. The CDR3 here is CASTLGLAVNNEQFF. The DNA of the CDR3 is TGCGCCAGCACCCTCGGCCTAGCGGTGAACAATGAGCAGTTCTTC.

The chain links TRBV30 to TRBJ2-7, with 11 bases lining up with TRBD2. The CDR3 has 13 residues. The J segment lost 2 bases and the V segment lost 7 bases, leaving 4 bases of the junction unmatched. Per the germline V gene, CDR1 is GTSNPN and CDR2 is SVGIG (reference sequence). The CDR3 region is CALISGGAYEQYF. The CDR3 nucleotides read TGTGCCTTAATTAGCGGGGGGGCCTACGAGCAGTACTTC.

The chain recombines TRBV29-1 with TRBJ1-2, with a tentative D call TRBD1 (6 bases). CDR1 is SQVTM, CDR2 ANQGSEA, per germline. The CDR3 is 14 residues long. The germline V and J ends were trimmed by 2 bases and 4 bases, with 14 bases remaining between them. The CDR3 spells CSVESGAVLYGYTF. The CDR3, as DNA: TGCAGCGTTGAATCAGGGGCTGTACTCTATGGCTACACCTTC.

The DNA for the CDR3 is TGTGCCAGCAGTTACACGGGCTACGAGCAGTACTTC. Translating gives CASSYTGYEQYF. J is TRBJ2-7 and V is TRBV6-6; no definite D call. The CDR3 sequence is 12 residues long. The V end was cut by 2 bases, the J end by 3 bases, with 5 bases between. Germline V gene lookup returns CDR1 MNHNY and CDR2 SVGAGI (reference sequence).

As to this clone: Other DNA sequences in this sample translate to the same CDR3. This chain connects TRBV15 to TRBJ2-7, with 8 bases lining up with TRBD1. V lost 0 bases, J lost 3 bases, and 4 bases stayed unmatched. CDR1 LNHNV and CDR2 YYDKDF come from the germline V gene (reference sequence). The CDR3 totals 15 residues. CDR3 sequence reads: CATSRDPGQGYEQYF. CDR3 DNA: TGTGCCACCAGCAGAGATCCAGGACAGGGCTACGAGCAGTACTTC.